This T cell receptor (beta chain) came from a study of control samples from healthy donors and cancer patients. Only one count was recorded for this clone. This CDR3 spans 14 amino acids. Germline V gene data show CDR1 as MDHEN and CDR2 as SYDVKM. Trimming shortened V by 8 bases and J by 4 bases, and 18 bases separated the two germline ends. TCRdb keeps only in-frame clones here, not all; method: immunoSEQ multiplex PCR. The sample has tens of thousands of clones, about 75% seen once; the top ten hold roughly 17%. The sequenced material came from formalin-fixed, paraffin-embedded tissue. The V gene is TRBV28, the J gene TRBJ2-7; maybe TRBD1 (8 bases). The receptor was derived from a male donor with melanoma. DNA for the CDR3: TGTGCCAGCGGCTTTACAGGGGGAGGGTACGAGCAGTACTTC. It encodes CASGFTGGGYEQYF.